One and the same sample provided the 10 T cell receptor beta chains below, sequenced in a study of cytomegalovirus exposure and HLA in healthy donors. This PCR relied on a set of 60 Vbeta primers and 13 Jbeta primers. The method was immunoSEQ multiplex PCR; TCRdb's version includes in-frame clones alone and lacks a portion of them. This sample has about 200,000 clones, with just over 75% found just once. The sample taken for sequencing was PBMCs. These receptors were collected from a man aged 18-30 years in good health and CMV-seronegative.

This sequence joins TRBV2 and TRBJ2-7; 12 positions agree with TRBD1. The CDR3 consists of 15 residues. Trimming removed 6 bases from V and 6 bases from J; junction bases left unmatched: 9. From germline, CDR1 is SNHLY and CDR2 FYNNEI. CDR3 in DNA: TGTGCCAGCAGAGAACACGGGACAGGGGGCTCCGAGCAGTACTTC. Its translation: CASREHGTGGSEQYF.

V gene TRBV6-5 combines with J gene TRBJ1-1; D is undetermined. V was pared by 2 bases and J by 4 bases, with 8 bases between. The CDR3 runs to 13 residues. Germline lookup yields CDR1 MNHEY and CDR2 SVGAGI. CDR3 bases: TGTGCCAGCAGTTACGACATTACCACTGAAGCTTTCTTT. Amino acids: CASSYDITTEAFF.

J is TRBJ2-4 and V is TRBV11-2; a possible D gene is TRBD1 (6 bases). Germline CDR1 reads SGHAT; CDR2 reads FQNNGV. V shed 5 bases and J shed 0 bases, with 17 bases lying between them. CDR3 size: 17 residues. This chain's CDR3 is CASSLLAGTLAKNIQYF. The CDR3, as DNA: TGTGCCAGCAGCCTCCTAGCCGGGACACTAGCCAAAAACATTCAGTACTTC.

This chain joins TRBV7-8 and TRBJ2-5; 9 positions match TRBD1. The J call may be in error: the DNA end matches TRBJ2-7 better. The germline CDR1 and CDR2 sequences are SGHVS and FQNEAQ. CDR3 length equals 14 residues. The CDR3 sequence is CASSSRDRVGEQYF. DNA of the CDR3: TGTGCCAGCAGCTCCCGGGACAGGGTCGGCGAGCAGTACTTC.

CDR3 residues: CASSLGQGEQYF. The CDR3 DNA reads TGTGCCAGCAGCTTAGGCCAGGGCGAGCAGTACTTC. The V gene is TRBV13, the J gene TRBJ2-7, with D perhaps matching TRBD1 (5 bases). Germline CDR1 PRHDT, CDR2 FYEKMQ (reference sequence). The CDR3 is 12 residues long. V was cut by 0 bases and J by 6 bases, with 6 bases left in between.

The J gene is TRBJ2-7, the V gene TRBV19, with no clear D. Deletions cut 1 base from V and 2 bases from J, with 9 bases between. This CDR3 region has 14 residues. CDR1 and CDR2 from the germline V gene are LNHDA and SQIVND (reference sequence). CDR3 sequence: CASSIGDSAYEQYF. The CDR3 coding sequence is TGTGCCAGTAGTATAGGCGATAGTGCCTACGAGCAGTACTTC.

This clone has a single count. The chain carries TRBV5-4 and TRBJ1-2; D is unresolved. The CDR3 length is 15 residues. Trimming shortened V by 0 bases and J by 7 bases, and 16 bases separated the two germline ends. From germline, CDR1 is SGHNT and CDR2 YYREEE (reference sequence). CDR3 coding DNA: TGTGCCAGCAGCTTGGATTCGGGGTCTTCTTTTGGCTACACCTTC. It translates to CASSLDSGSSFGYTF.

This clone has just one count. The chain couples TRBV25-1 to TRBJ2-7; 9 bases fit TRBD2. The CDR3 consists of 16 residues. The germline V gene encodes CDR1 MGHDK and CDR2 SYGVNS. The J segment lost 4 bases and the V segment lost 4 bases, leaving 11 bases of the junction unmatched. CDR3 sequence: CASSGLLAGAEYEQYF. CDR3 nucleotides: TGTGCCAGCAGTGGCTTACTAGCGGGTGCTGAATACGAGCAGTACTTC.

The J gene is TRBJ2-7, the V gene TRBV5-1; 13 positions match TRBD2. After removal of 4 bases from V and 6 bases from J, the junction contained 4 bases not matched to a gene. Germline V gene lookup returns CDR1 SGHRS and CDR2 YFSETQ. CDR3 length equals 14 residues. As DNA, the CDR3 is TGCGCCAGCAGCACCGGACTAGCGGGAGCCGAGCAGTACTTC. This translates into CASSTGLAGAEQYF.

V usage is TRBV20-1 and J usage is TRBJ1-1, with a weak D call TRBD1 (6 bases). Germline CDR1 is DFQATT and CDR2 is SNEGSKA (reference sequence). The CDR3 loop spans 11 amino acids. CDR3 in DNA: TGCATGTCTCCCAGGGGTACTGAAGCTTTCTTT. It translates to CMSPRGTEAFF.